A selection of T cell receptor beta chains follows, all from one sample in a study of T-cell memory formation after mild COVID-19. TCRdb re-called the 5' RACE reads through MiXCR, storing one row per CDR3 protein. The sample has approximately 560,000 distinct CDR3 sequences; about 18% are singletons. Input material: PBMCs or a T cell subset sorted from them (not recorded which). These receptors were collected from an adult woman who had mild COVID-19 (a few samples of this study predate the infection). Cell type and time point are not known. CDR3s include the opening cysteine and the closing phenylalanine or tryptophan. A D gene is named only where the DNA matches it firmly. Not all rows give a size; the values are once, few, many and, for expanded clones, a class.

D gene	clone size	V gene	J gene	CDR3 protein	CDR3 DNA
TRBD1	few	TRBV6-5	TRBJ2-1	CASSYEGQGAWNEQFF	TGTGCCAGCAGTTACGAAGGGCAGGGGGCTTGGAATGAGCAGTTCTTC
-	many	TRBV5-6	TRBJ2-7	CASSLGGTLTYEQYF	TGTGCCAGCAGCTTGGGGGGCACCCTGACCTACGAGCAGTACTTC
-	-	TRBV14	TRBJ1-2	CASSQVKDGIYGYTF	TGTGCCAGCAGCCAAGTTAAGGACGGTATCTATGGCTACACCTTC
-	-	TRBV24-1	TRBJ2-1	CATSGVRDNNEQFF	TGTGCCACCAGTGGAGTTAGGGACAACAATGAGCAGTTCTTC
-	-	TRBV7-2	TRBJ1-2	CASSLVAEQGGYTF	TGTGCCAGCAGCTTAGTAGCAGAACAGGGCGGCTACACCTTC
TRBD1	-	TRBV6-5	TRBJ2-1	CASRGQGSRSYNEQFF	TGTGCCAGCAGGGGACAGGGGTCCCGATCCTACAATGAGCAGTTCTTC
TRBD2	few	TRBV2	TRBJ2-2	CASSGPKLAAWGTGELFF	TGTGCCAGCAGTGGTCCTAAACTAGCGGCCTGGGGCACCGGGGAGCTGTTTTTT
TRBD1	-	TRBV5-1	TRBJ1-1	CASSFRDRGVSTEAFF	TGCGCCAGCAGCTTCCGGGACAGGGGCGTCAGCACTGAAGCTTTCTTT
TRBD2	-	TRBV10-3	TRBJ2-7	CAITSGTSGTYEQYF	TGTGCCATAACCTCCGGGACTAGCGGTACCTACGAGCAGTACTTC
TRBD1	-	TRBV5-6	TRBJ1-2	CASSLEGQGSYGYTF	TGTGCCAGCAGCTTGGAGGGACAGGGCAGCTATGGCTACACCTTC
-	-	TRBV27	TRBJ2-5	CASSAGAGQETQYF	TGTGCCAGCAGTGCTGGGGCAGGGCAGGAGACCCAGTACTTC
-	once	TRBV30	TRBJ2-7	CAWSVLTFDYEQYF	TGTGCCTGGAGTGTACTGACGTTCGACTACGAGCAGTACTTC
TRBD1	few	TRBV29-1	TRBJ2-5	CSVEYTGEETQYF	TGCAGCGTTGAATATACAGGGGAAGAGACCCAGTACTTC